Sequencing of this T cell receptor (beta chain) was carried out in a study of cytomegalovirus exposure and HLA in healthy donors. General study findings and limits: The study recorded some 160 TCR beta chains that were cytomegalovirus-associated. Several top significant clusters appeared, in a later analysis, to be linked to common viral pathogens. In a later analysis, the majority of CMV-associated beta chains seemingly showed HLA restriction. Near-uniform donor sequencing depth was presumed by presence/absence analyses.

The PCR ran on 60 Vbeta and 13 Jbeta primers. Libraries were prepared by immunoSEQ multiplex PCR; TCRdb keeps only in-frame clonotypes and omits some of them. The table shows about 73,000 clones, with roughly 71% occurring only once. About this clone itself: Its antigen remains unidentified.

Germline V gene data show CDR1 as ENHRY and CDR2 as SYGVKD. The ends were cut back, 6 bases at V and 0 bases at J, with 12 bases in the middle. The CDR3 is made up of 16 amino acids. The TCR sequence derives from a man aged 70-80 years in good health and CMV-seronegative. The specimen sequenced was PBMCs. The chain combines TRBV10-3 with TRBJ1-6, with D possibly TRBD1 on 5 matching bases. This CDR3 is CAISGGASSYNSPLHF. CDR3 sequence (DNA): TGTGCCATCAGCGGCGGGGCAAGCTCCTATAATTCACCCCTCCACTTT.